These T cell receptor beta chains were read from a single sample in a study of blood T cell repertoires in COVID-19. Produced via immunoSEQ multiplex PCR; TCRdb's table is partial and in-frame only. The table records about 130,000 clones, about 80% of them present only once. Specimen: peripheral blood. The receptor set was obtained from a middle-aged man with active or convalescent COVID-19. Each CDR3 is given with its conserved first and last residue. The D gene is left open where the match is weak. The size field is filled for only some rows; it gives once, few, many or a size class.

V: TRBV5-1
J: TRBJ1-2
size: NA
D: NA
DNA: TGCGCCAGCAGCTTGAGTCAGGACTATGGCTACACCTTC
CDR3: CASSLSQDYGYTF

V: TRBV6-2/TRBV6-3
J: TRBJ1-2
size: NA
D: NA
DNA: TGTGCCAGCAGTCGAAAGGCGGGGGGCGAAGGGGGCTACACCTTC
CDR3: CASSRKAGGEGGYTF

V: TRBV5-1
J: TRBJ1-6
size: NA
D: NA
DNA: TGCGCCAGCAGTCCGAGCTCTCAGGAAAATTCACCCCTCCACTTT
CDR3: CASSPSSQENSPLHF

V: TRBV25-1
J: TRBJ1-3
size: NA
D: NA
DNA: TGTGCCAGCATCTCTCCGGGCTCTGGAAACACCATATATTTT
CDR3: CASISPGSGNTIYF

V: TRBV9
J: TRBJ2-1
size: NA
D: TRBD2
DNA: TGTGCCAGCAGCGTAGTTCCGACTAGCGATGAGCAGTTCTTC
CDR3: CASSVVPTSDEQFF

V: TRBV14
J: TRBJ2-1
size: NA
D: NA
DNA: TGTGCCAGCAGCCAAGTTGGCTCAGGGGTCAAATCCTACAATGAGCAGTTCTTC
CDR3: CASSQVGSGVKSYNEQFF

V: TRBV5-5
J: TRBJ2-2
size: NA
D: TRBD1
DNA: TGTGCCAGCAGCTTGGAGCCAAGAGGGGACAGCGGGGAGCTGTTTTTT
CDR3: CASSLEPRGDSGELFF

V: TRBV19
J: TRBJ2-5
size: NA
D: TRBD2
DNA: TGTGCCAGTAGTACCACTAGCGGGGGGCCACAAGAGACCCAGTACTTC
CDR3: CASSTTSGGPQETQYF

V: TRBV5-5
J: TRBJ2-5
size: NA
D: TRBD1
DNA: TGTGCCAGCAGCTTGGAGGGGACAGGGGGCGGGCAGACCCAGTACTTC
CDR3: CASSLEGTGGGQTQYF

V: TRBV2
J: TRBJ2-1
size: NA
D: NA
DNA: TGTGCCAGCAGTGAGGCAGGGGCAAACAATGAGCAGTTCTTC
CDR3: CASSEAGANNEQFF

V: TRBV30
J: TRBJ2-7
size: NA
D: TRBD1
DNA: TGTGCCTGGAGCCAGACAGGGGGCGGGCAGTACTTC
CDR3: CAWSQTGGGQYF

V: TRBV25-1
J: TRBJ2-3
size: NA
D: NA
DNA: TGTGCCAGCAGTGGCGTGAAAACAGGACCAACTAGCACAGATACGCAGTATTTT
CDR3: CASSGVKTGPTSTDTQYF

V: TRBV7-8
J: TRBJ1-2
size: NA
D: TRBD1
DNA: TGTGCCAGCAGCTCTCGGTCCCCCCAGGGGGGCTATGGCTACACCTTC
CDR3: CASSSRSPQGGYGYTF

V: TRBV3-1/TRBV3-2
J: TRBJ2-5
size: NA
D: TRBD2
DNA: TGTGCCAGCAGCCAAGGGCTGGCTAGCGGGGGGCAAGAGACCCAGTACTTC
CDR3: CASSQGLASGGQETQYF

V: TRBV7-9
J: TRBJ2-7
size: NA
D: NA
DNA: TGTGCCAGCAGCTTATCAGACTACGAGCAGTACTTC
CDR3: CASSLSDYEQYF

V: TRBV24-1
J: TRBJ2-3
size: NA
D: NA
DNA: TGTGCCACCAGTGATTCGAACACCGCAGATACGCAGTATTTT
CDR3: CATSDSNTADTQYF

V: TRBV5-4
J: TRBJ2-5
size: NA
D: TRBD2
DNA: TGTGCCAGCAGCTTGGGCCCCCCTAGCGGGGGGATAGAGACCCAGTACTTC
CDR3: CASSLGPPSGGIETQYF

V: TRBV10-3
J: TRBJ2-1
size: NA
D: TRBD2
DNA: TGTGCCATCGGCCTCGGGGGGGCCGATAATGAGCAGTTCTTC
CDR3: CAIGLGGADNEQFF

V: TRBV5-4
J: TRBJ2-3
size: NA
D: NA
DNA: TGTGCCAGCAGCTCCCCGAGGGCCATCACAGATACGCAGTATTTT
CDR3: CASSSPRAITDTQYF

V: TRBV7-8
J: TRBJ2-7
size: NA
D: NA
DNA: TGTGCCAGCAGCAAAATCGACGGGAGCTCCTACGAGCAGTACTTC
CDR3: CASSKIDGSSYEQYF

V: TRBV13
J: TRBJ1-3
size: NA
D: TRBD1
DNA: TGTGCCAGCGGCGTCGGGACAGGGCTCTTAGGTTCTGGAAACACCATATATTTT
CDR3: CASGVGTGLLGSGNTIYF

V: TRBV7-9
J: TRBJ2-7
size: NA
D: NA
DNA: TGTGCCAGCAGCTTAGATAGTTCTTACGAGCAGTACTTC
CDR3: CASSLDSSYEQYF

V: TRBV7-5
J: TRBJ1-5
size: NA
D: NA
DNA: TGTGCCAGAAGCTTCACCCCACAGGGGGGGCAGCCCCAGCATTTT
CDR3: CARSFTPQGGQPQHF

V: TRBV10-3
J: TRBJ2-1
size: NA
D: NA
DNA: TGTGCCATCAGTGAGCGTCAGGGGAACTACAATGAGCAGTTCTTC
CDR3: CAISERQGNYNEQFF

V: TRBV6-5
J: TRBJ1-6
size: NA
D: NA
DNA: TGTGCCAGCAATCGACAGAGCTCCTATAATTCACCCCTCCACTTT
CDR3: CASNRQSSYNSPLHF

V: TRBV2
J: TRBJ1-5
size: NA
D: NA
DNA: TGTGCCAGCACCCGGGACATGGAAGACCAGCCCCAGCATTTT
CDR3: CASTRDMEDQPQHF

V: TRBV2
J: TRBJ1-6
size: few
D: NA
DNA: TGTGCCAGTATAAAGGAGGGGTTTTCCTATAATTCACCCCTCCACTTT
CDR3: CASIKEGFSYNSPLHF

V: TRBV27
J: TRBJ1-5
size: NA
D: NA
DNA: TGTGCCAGCAGTTTAGGCCAGTTTGGCAATCAGCCCCAGCATTTT
CDR3: CASSLGQFGNQPQHF

V: TRBV7-7
J: TRBJ2-2
size: NA
D: TRBD1
DNA: TGTGCTAGCAGCCTGGGGGGACAGGGCACCGGGGAGCTGTTTTTT
CDR3: CASSLGGQGTGELFF

V: TRBV19
J: TRBJ1-4
size: NA
D: TRBD1
DNA: TGTGCCAGTACGCGGGGACAGGGAAATGAAAAACTGTTTTTT
CDR3: CASTRGQGNEKLFF

V: TRBV11-2
J: TRBJ1-3
size: many
D: TRBD1
DNA: TGTGCCAGCAGCAGGACAGGCTCTGGAAACACCATATATTTT
CDR3: CASSRTGSGNTIYF

V: TRBV3-1/TRBV3-2
J: TRBJ1-2
size: NA
D: NA
DNA: TGTGCCAGCAGCCTCCCCCAGGGATTC
CDR3: CASSLPQGF

V: TRBV10-2
J: TRBJ1-1
size: many
D: NA
DNA: TGCGCCAGCACGGCGGGAGCTGAAGCTTTCTTT
CDR3: CASTAGAEAFF

V: TRBV6-2/TRBV6-3
J: TRBJ1-5
size: NA
D: NA
DNA: TGTGCCAGCAGTTACGGGGGGATCGCTCAGCCCCAGCATTTT
CDR3: CASSYGGIAQPQHF

V: TRBV30
J: TRBJ2-7
size: NA
D: NA
DNA: TGTGCCTGGGGAGGAGGGCAACCCGAGCAGTACTTC
CDR3: CAWGGGQPEQYF

V: TRBV20-1
J: TRBJ2-5
size: once
D: TRBD2
DNA: TGCAGCACCGGGACTAGTGGGACCCAGTACTTC
CDR3: CSTGTSGTQYF

V: TRBV5-1
J: TRBJ1-5
size: few
D: NA
DNA: TGCGCCAGCAGCCCGGGGACTGGGAATAGCAATCAGCCCCAGCATTTT
CDR3: CASSPGTGNSNQPQHF